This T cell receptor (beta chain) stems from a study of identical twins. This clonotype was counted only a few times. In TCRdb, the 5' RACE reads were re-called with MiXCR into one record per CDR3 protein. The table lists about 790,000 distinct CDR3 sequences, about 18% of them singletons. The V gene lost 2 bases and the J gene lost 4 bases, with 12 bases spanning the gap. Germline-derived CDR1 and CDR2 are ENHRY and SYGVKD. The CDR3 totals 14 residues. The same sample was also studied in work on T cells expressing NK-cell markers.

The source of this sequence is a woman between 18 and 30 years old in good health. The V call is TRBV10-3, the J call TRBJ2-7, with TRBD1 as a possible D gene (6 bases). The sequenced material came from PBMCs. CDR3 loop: CAISETGGKYEQYF. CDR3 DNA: TGTGCCATCAGTGAGACTGGGGGCAAATACGAGCAGTACTTC.